This TCR beta chain was recorded in a study of CD8+ T cells in alopecia areata. Treatment meaning: oral pan-JAK inhibitor, 5-10 mg twice daily. RNA extraction was followed by reverse transcription into cDNA, which acted as the sequencing template. Measured with immunoSEQ multiplex PCR; TCRdb has only the in-frame clones, and not every one. Of more than 150,000 clones in the sample, 45% to 60% were seen once. The CDR3 contains 15 residues. Unmatched junction bases numbered 5, after V lost 3 bases and J lost 6 bases. Germline CDR1 and CDR2: LGHNA and YNFKEQ. This clone has only one observation. The chain employs TRBV4-2 and TRBJ2-2; 9 nucleotides agree with TRBD2. The source of this sequence is a human donor with alopecia areata. This specimen was CD8+ T cells sorted from blood, taken around week 54, from a patient treated with tofacitinib. CDR3 coding DNA: TGTGCCAGCAGCCATTCCGGGACTAGCCCCGGGGAGCTGTTTTTT. It codes for CASSHSGTSPGELFF.